Shown below are 24 T cell receptor beta chains from a single sample sequenced in a study of cytomegalovirus exposure and HLA in healthy donors. PCR was performed using 60 Vbeta and 13 Jbeta primers. TCRdb keeps only in-frame clones here, not all; method: immunoSEQ multiplex PCR. The sample lists 120,000 or so clones; roughly a sixth were seen once. Sequencing was performed on PBMCs. The receptor set was obtained from a female donor in good health and CMV-seropositive.

This clone has more than one count but fewer than ten. The J gene is TRBJ1-2, the V gene TRBV2; unclear D gene. The CDR3 is 12 residues long. V shed 1 base and J shed 3 bases, with 3 bases lying between them. Per germline, CDR1 SNHLY and CDR2 FYNNEI. The CDR3: CASSEGDYGYTF. CDR3 nucleotides: TGTGCCAGCAGTGAAGGAGACTATGGCTACACCTTC.

The chain carries TRBV27 and TRBJ1-1; D not certain. CDR1 MNHEY and CDR2 SMNVEV come from the germline V gene (reference sequence). The CDR3 is 13 amino acids. V was pared by 5 bases and J by 8 bases, with 15 bases between. The CDR3 sequence: CASSRPGTAEAFF. The CDR3 coding sequence is TGTGCCAGCAGTCGTCCCGGAACAGCCGAAGCTTTCTTT.

The chain has TRBV5-1 and TRBJ2-2; a possible D gene is TRBD2 (6 bases). CDR1 is SGHRS, CDR2 YFSETQ, per germline. The length of the CDR3 is 15 residues. V lost 0 bases and J lost 1, with 7 bases in between. The DNA of the CDR3 is TGCGCCAGCAGCTTGGATAGCGGGAACACCGGGGAGCTGTTTTTT. It encodes CASSLDSGNTGELFF.

The V and J genes are TRBV5-4 and TRBJ2-1; D not certain. The CDR3 loop spans 12 amino acids. V was cut by 2 bases and J by 3 bases, with 3 bases left in between. Per germline, CDR1 SGHNT and CDR2 YYREEE (reference sequence). The CDR3 loop reads CASSFNYNEQFF. CDR3 nucleotides: TGTGCCAGCAGCTTTAACTACAATGAGCAGTTCTTC. Based on the CDR3 plus reference TRBV5-4 and TRBJ2-1, the full variable domain is ETGVTQSPTHLIKTRGQQVTLRCSSQSGHNTVSWYQQALGQGPQFIFQYYREEENGRGNFPPRFSGLQFPNYSSELNVNALELDDSALYLCASSFNYNEQFFGPGTRLTVL.

This clone was picked up a small number of times. This chain uses TRBV9 with TRBJ1-5, with 7 bases identical to TRBD1. The CDR3 covers 15 residues. The germline V gene has CDR1 SGDLS and CDR2 YYNGEE. J lost 6 bases, V lost 4 bases, and 10 bases had no gene match. The CDR3, as DNA: TGTGCCAGCAGCCTCCGGGGGCAGGGGGGTCAGCCCCAGCATTTT. Its protein product is CASSLRGQGGQPQHF.

This clone occurred a few times. The chain couples TRBV4-3 to TRBJ2-7; 7 nucleotides align to TRBD2. This CDR3 region has 15 residues. CDR1 LGHNA and CDR2 YSLEER come from the germline V gene. Trimming removed 4 bases from V and 5 bases from J; junction bases left unmatched: 11. The DNA of the CDR3 is TGCGCCAGCAGCCTTTTCATCGGGGGGAACGACGAGCAGTACTTC. Its protein product is CASSLFIGGNDEQYF.

This clone was detected only a few times. The chain recombines TRBV5-1 with TRBJ2-3, with 11 bases fitting TRBD2. V lost 2 bases, J lost 1 base, and 6 bases stayed unmatched. Germline assignment: CDR1 SGHRS and CDR2 YFSETQ. This CDR3 is 17 amino acids long. The chain's CDR3 is CASSFTLAGGGTDTQYF. CDR3 nucleotides: TGCGCCAGCAGCTTTACCCTAGCGGGAGGCGGCACAGATACGCAGTATTTT.

There are a few counts of this clone. V usage is TRBV7-2 and J usage is TRBJ2-1, with unresolved D. The CDR3 is made up of 13 amino acids. Germline CDR1 and CDR2: SGHTA and FQGNSA. V lost 5 bases and J lost 9, with 14 bases in between. DNA for the CDR3: TGTGCCAGCAGCCCCCATTTTTCGGGTGAGCAGTTCTTC. It yields the protein CASSPHFSGEQFF. Filled out from reference TRBV7-2 and TRBJ2-1, the complete variable domain reads GAGVSQSPSNKVTEKGKDVELRCDPISGHTALYWYRQSLGQGLEFLIYFQGNSAPDKSGLPSDRFSAERTGGSVSTLTIQRTQQEDSAVYLCASSPHFSGEQFFGPGTRLTVL.

The chain employs TRBV10-1 and TRBJ2-1; 10 bases align to TRBD2. Germline CDR1 and CDR2: WNHNN and SYGVQD (reference sequence). The V and J ends lost 4 bases and 6 bases, in that order; junction bases with no gene match: 9. The CDR3 totals 16 residues. CDR3 amino acids: CASSGPSGSAINEQFF. The CDR3 DNA sequence: TGCGCCAGCAGTGGTCCTAGCGGGAGTGCCATCAATGAGCAGTTCTTC.

The chain joins TRBV19 to TRBJ1-5, with D possibly matching TRBD1 (5 bases). Trimming shortened V by 7 bases and J by 0 bases, and 16 bases separated the two germline ends. The CDR3 has 16 residues. The germline CDR1 and CDR2 sequences are LNHDA and SQIVND (reference sequence). Here the CDR3 reads CASTPGRAYSNQPQHF. CDR3 nucleotides: TGTGCCAGTACACCCGGCAGGGCCTATAGCAATCAGCCCCAGCATTTT.

This clone has a handful of counts. The chain recombines TRBV4-2 with TRBJ1-3; D is perhaps TRBD1 (6 bases). V lost 4 bases and J lost 2, with 9 bases in between. Germline V gene lookup returns CDR1 LGHNA and CDR2 YNFKEQ. There are 14 residues in the CDR3. CDR3 nucleotide sequence: TGTGCCAGCAGCCTACAGGGACCTGGAAACACCATATATTTT. Encoded protein: CASSLQGPGNTIYF.

This chain connects TRBV4-2 to TRBJ1-1; D perhaps matches TRBD1 (5 bases). Germline CDR1 and CDR2: LGHNA and YNFKEQ. CDR3 length: 14 residues. The V end lost 3 bases, the J end lost 3 bases, and 11 bases lay between the germline ends. The CDR3 region is CASSQPLGDTEAFF. CDR3 DNA sequence: TGTGCCAGCAGCCAGCCCTTAGGGGACACTGAAGCTTTCTTT.

There are a few counts of this clone. The V call is TRBV4-2, the J call TRBJ2-1, with D perhaps TRBD2 (6 bases). The CDR3 is made up of 15 amino acids. Trimming removed 0 bases at V and 4 bases at J, with 10 bases between. Germline loops: CDR1 LGHNA, CDR2 YNFKEQ. The CDR3 spells CASSQEWGEYNEQFF. The CDR3 DNA follows: TGTGCCAGCAGCCAAGAGTGGGGGGAGTACAATGAGCAGTTCTTC.

This clone was counted between two and nine times. CDR3 sequence (DNA): TGTGCCAGCAGTAACTACAGGGGTAATAGGGATCAGCCCCAGCATTTT. It is translated as CASSNYRGNRDQPQHF. V is TRBV27 and J is TRBJ1-5, with 7 bases fitting TRBD1. The CDR3 runs to 16 residues. Trimming took 5 bases from V and 5 from J; bases not matched to a gene: 12. Germline V gene data show CDR1 as MNHEY and CDR2 as SMNVEV (reference sequence).

This clone was found once. V usage is TRBV7-3 and J usage is TRBJ2-1; 11 nucleotides agree with TRBD2. Losses at the gene ends were 1 base for V and 7 bases for J; bases not matched to a gene: 6. This CDR3 has 16 amino acids. Germline CDR1 SGHTA, CDR2 FQGTGA. CDR3 residues: CASSLSSGRAGNEQFF. In DNA, the CDR3 is TGTGCCAGCAGCTTAAGTAGCGGGAGGGCGGGGAATGAGCAGTTCTTC.

In this sample, this clone turned up a few times. The chain carries TRBV6-5 and TRBJ1-2; 9 nucleotides align to TRBD1. V dropped 1 base and J dropped 2; count of bases not matched to a gene: 5. CDR1 and CDR2 (germline): MNHEY, SVGAGI. The CDR3 has 16 amino acids. The CDR3, as DNA: TGTGCCAGCAGTTACTGGACCGGGACAGGGAACTATGGCTACACCTTC. Residues: CASSYWTGTGNYGYTF.

The chain recombines TRBV28 with TRBJ2-2; 7 bases agree with TRBD1. The length of the CDR3 is 15 residues. Per the germline V gene, CDR1 is MDHEN and CDR2 is SYDVKM. The V segment lost 6 bases and the J segment 2 bases; nucleotides outside the gene matches: 6. The CDR3 region has the DNA TGTGCCAGCAGCCCAGGGGGTCTAAACACCGGGGAGCTGTTTTTT. Protein: CASSPGGLNTGELFF.

This chain uses TRBV28 with TRBJ2-7; TRBD1 aligns across 10 bases. The ends lost 6 bases at V and 5 bases at J; junction bases unmatched: 4. This CDR3 contains 13 residues. Germline loops: CDR1 MDHEN, CDR2 SYDVKM. CDR3 region: CASSRDRGDEQYV. The CDR3 DNA sequence: TGTGCCAGCAGCCGGGACAGGGGCGACGAGCAGTACGTC.

This clone was recorded a few times. The J gene is TRBJ2-1, the V gene TRBV4-1, with 12 bases identical to TRBD1. Germline assignment: CDR1 MGHRA and CDR2 YSYEKL. This CDR3 is 14 amino acids long. After removal of 3 bases from V and 8 bases from J, the junction contained 2 bases not matched to a gene. Here the CDR3 reads CASSQGTGGDEQFF. CDR3 coding DNA: TGCGCCAGCAGCCAGGGGACAGGGGGCGATGAGCAGTTCTTC.

This clone was recorded a few times. The chain uses TRBV4-2 and TRBJ2-3; 10 bases map to TRBD2. Germline V gene data show CDR1 as LGHNA and CDR2 as YNFKEQ. Trimming removed 1 base from V and 0 bases from J; junction bases left unmatched: 7. This CDR3 spans 18 amino acids. CDR3 in amino acids: CASSQASTSGSSTDTQYF. The CDR3 DNA reads as TGTGCCAGCAGCCAAGCCTCGACTAGCGGGTCTAGCACAGATACGCAGTATTTT.

The chain recombines TRBV10-3 with TRBJ2-1, with a tentative D call TRBD2 (6 bases). This CDR3 comprises 14 residues. CDR1 and CDR2 from the germline V gene are ENHRY and SYGVKD. The V and J ends lost 1 base and 6 bases respectively, with 10 bases between them. This CDR3 is CAISEYGSGNEQFF. CDR3 DNA: TGTGCCATCAGTGAGTATGGTAGCGGCAATGAGCAGTTCTTC.

The V and J genes are TRBV27 and TRBJ2-1; 12 nucleotides align to TRBD2. V trimming: 0 bases; J trimming: 8 bases; junction bases outside the gene matches: 11. The CDR3 covers 18 residues. CDR1 is MNHEY and CDR2 is SMNVEV in the germline V gene (reference sequence). CDR3 region: CASSLSGLAGIGGDEQFF. The CDR3 bases are TGTGCCAGCAGTTTATCCGGACTAGCGGGAATAGGAGGAGATGAGCAGTTCTTC.

This clone has only a few counts. J is TRBJ1-3 and V is TRBV5-1; D remains unclear. This CDR3 comprises 14 residues. Looked up from germline, CDR1 is SGHRS and CDR2 is YFSETQ. Trimming took off 0 bases at V and 7 bases at J, with 11 bases between the two ends. DNA of the CDR3: TGCGCCAGCAGCTTGGCGAGTGGGGAGAACACCATATATTTT. It yields the protein CASSLASGENTIYF.

The table lists this clone with a few counts. This chain uses TRBV11-2 with TRBJ2-1; 8 nucleotides line up with TRBD1. Germline V gene data show CDR1 as SGHAT and CDR2 as FQNNGV. V trimming: 1 base; J trimming: 3 bases; junction bases outside the gene matches: 2. CDR3 length equals 15 residues. The CDR3 DNA is TGTGCCAGCAGCTTAGTACAGGGGGGCTACAATGAGCAGTTCTTC. Protein product: CASSLVQGGYNEQFF. The whole variable domain, filled in from reference TRBV11-2 and TRBJ2-1, reads EAGVAQSPRYKIIEKRQSVAFWCNPISGHATLYWYQQILGQGPKLLIQFQNNGVVDDSQLPKDRFSAERLKGVDSTLKIQPAKLEDSAVYLCASSLVQGGYNEQFFGPGTRLTVL.